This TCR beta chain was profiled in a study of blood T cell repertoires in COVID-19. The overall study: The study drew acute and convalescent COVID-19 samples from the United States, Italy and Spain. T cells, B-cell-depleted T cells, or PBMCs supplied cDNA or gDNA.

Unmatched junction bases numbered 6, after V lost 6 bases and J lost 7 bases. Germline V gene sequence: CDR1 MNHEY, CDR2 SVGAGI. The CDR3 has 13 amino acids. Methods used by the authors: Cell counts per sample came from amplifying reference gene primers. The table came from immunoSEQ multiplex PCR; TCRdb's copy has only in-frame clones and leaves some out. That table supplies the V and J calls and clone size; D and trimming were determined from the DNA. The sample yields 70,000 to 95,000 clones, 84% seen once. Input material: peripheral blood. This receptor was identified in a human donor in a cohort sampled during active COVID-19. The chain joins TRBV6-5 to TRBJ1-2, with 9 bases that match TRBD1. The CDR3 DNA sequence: TGTGCCAGCAGAGTACAGGGGGCAGGTGGCTACACCTTC. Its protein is CASRVQGAGGYTF.